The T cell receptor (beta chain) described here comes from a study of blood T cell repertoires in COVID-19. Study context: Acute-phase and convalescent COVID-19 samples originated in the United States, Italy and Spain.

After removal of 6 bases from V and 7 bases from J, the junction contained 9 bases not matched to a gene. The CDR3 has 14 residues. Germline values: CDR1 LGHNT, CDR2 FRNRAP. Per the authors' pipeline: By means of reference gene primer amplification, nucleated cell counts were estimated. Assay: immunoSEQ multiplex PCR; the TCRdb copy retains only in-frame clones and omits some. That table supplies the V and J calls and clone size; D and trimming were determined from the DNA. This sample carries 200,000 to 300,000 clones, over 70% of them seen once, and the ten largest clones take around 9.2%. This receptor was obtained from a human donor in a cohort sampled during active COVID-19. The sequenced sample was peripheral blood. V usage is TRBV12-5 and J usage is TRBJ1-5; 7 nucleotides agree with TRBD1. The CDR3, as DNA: TGTGCTAGTGGACGAGGGGGCCAGAAACAGCCCCAGCATTTT. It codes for CASGRGGQKQPQHF.